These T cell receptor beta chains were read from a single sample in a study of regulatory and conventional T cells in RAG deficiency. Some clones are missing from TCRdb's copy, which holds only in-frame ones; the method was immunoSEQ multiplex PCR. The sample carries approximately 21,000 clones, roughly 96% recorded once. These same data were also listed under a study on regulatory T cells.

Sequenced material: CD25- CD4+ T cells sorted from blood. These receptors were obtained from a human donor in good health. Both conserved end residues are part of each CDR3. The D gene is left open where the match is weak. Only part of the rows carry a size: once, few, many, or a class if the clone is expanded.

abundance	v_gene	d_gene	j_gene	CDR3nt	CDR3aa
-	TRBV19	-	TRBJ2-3	TGTGCCAGTAGTAATGTGGGCAGGGCCCCCACAGATACGCAGTATTTT	CASSNVGRAPTDTQYF
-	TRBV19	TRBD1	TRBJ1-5	TGTGCCAGTACTCGGACAGGGGATAATCAGCCCCAGCATTTT	CASTRTGDNQPQHF
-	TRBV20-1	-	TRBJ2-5	TGCAGTGCTAGACAGGGGGAGACCCAGTACTTC	CSARQGETQYF
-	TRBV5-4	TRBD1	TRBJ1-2	TGTGCCAGCAGCTTTATGGACAGGGACTTCTATGGCTACACCTTC	CASSFMDRDFYGYTF
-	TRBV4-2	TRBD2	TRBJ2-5	TGTGCCAGCAGCCCCGGGGGGGCCCGGGAGACCCAGTACTTC	CASSPGGARETQYF
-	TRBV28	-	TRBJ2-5	TGTGCCAGCAGTTTTCCAGTTCAAGAGACCCAGTACTTC	CASSFPVQETQYF
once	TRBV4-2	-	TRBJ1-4	TGTGCCAGCAGCCAAGGTGCGGGGCTTCAAAGCAATGAAAAACTGTTTTTT	CASSQGAGLQSNEKLFF
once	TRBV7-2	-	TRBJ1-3	TGTGCCAGCAGCTTAGCTTTGGGCCAGGGCGCTGGAAACACCATATATTTT	CASSLALGQGAGNTIYF
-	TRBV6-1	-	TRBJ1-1	TGTGCCAGCCTCCTATACGCTGAAGCTTTCTTT	CASLLYAEAFF
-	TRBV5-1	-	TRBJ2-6	TGCGCCAGCAGCTTTAACAGGGCTGGGGCCAACGTCCTGACTTTC	CASSFNRAGANVLTF
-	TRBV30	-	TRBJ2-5	TGTGCCTGGAGTGTAGGGGGGGGTGGGGAGACCCAGTACTTC	CAWSVGGGGETQYF
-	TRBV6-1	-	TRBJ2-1	TGTGCCAGCAGTGAAACTTTCGGGACAAGGGGGTTCTTC	CASSETFGTRGFF
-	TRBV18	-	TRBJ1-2	TGTGCCAGCTCACCACAAGACAGGAGCTATGGCTACACCTTC	CASSPQDRSYGYTF
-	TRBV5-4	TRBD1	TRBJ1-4	TGTGCCAGCAGCAATAACAGGGGCTTAAATGAAAAACTGTTTTTT	CASSNNRGLNEKLFF
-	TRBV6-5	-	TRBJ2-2	TGTGCCAGCAGTTACGCGGCAGGGGCGAGCACCGGGGAGCTGTTTTTT	CASSYAAGASTGELFF
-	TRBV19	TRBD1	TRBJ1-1	TGTGCCAGTACCCCGGGACAGCTGAACACTGAAGCTTTCTTT	CASTPGQLNTEAFF
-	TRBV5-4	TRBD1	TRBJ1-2	TGTGCCAGCAGCTCGCCCGGGACAGGGCCTTCGTCGGGTGGCTACACCTTC	CASSSPGTGPSSGGYTF
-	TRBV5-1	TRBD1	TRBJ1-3	TGCGCCAGCAGCTCGGGGACAGCTGGAAACACCATATATTTT	CASSSGTAGNTIYF
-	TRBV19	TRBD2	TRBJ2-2	TGTGCCAGTAGTTCTCAACTAGCGGAATCCACCGGGGAGCTGTTTTTT	CASSSQLAESTGELFF
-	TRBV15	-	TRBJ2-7	TGTGCCACCAGCAGCCGGGTCTCATACGAGCAGTACTTC	CATSSRVSYEQYF
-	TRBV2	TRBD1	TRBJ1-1	TGTGCCAGCAGTGAAGCGGGACAGAGGAACACTGAAGCTTTCTTT	CASSEAGQRNTEAFF
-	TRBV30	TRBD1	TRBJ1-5	TGTGCCTGCTCCCGGGACAGCTATAGCAATCAGCCCCAGCATTTT	CACSRDSYSNQPQHF
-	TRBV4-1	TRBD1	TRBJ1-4	TGCGCCAGCAGCCAAGAGGGAACAGGGGCCAGCGAAAAACTGTTTTTT	CASSQEGTGASEKLFF
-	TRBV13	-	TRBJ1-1	TGTGCCAGCAGCTTAGAGGGTACAGGGATTAAGACTGAAGCTTTCTTT	CASSLEGTGIKTEAFF
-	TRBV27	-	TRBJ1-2	TGTGCCAGCAGTTTACTCGGGAACTATGGCTACACCTTC	CASSLLGNYGYTF
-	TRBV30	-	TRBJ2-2	TGTGCCTGGAGTGGGCAGGCCGCGAACACCGGGGAGCTGTTTTTT	CAWSGQAANTGELFF
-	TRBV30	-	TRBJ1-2	TGTGCCTGGAGTGTAGGGAGCAGCTACACCTTC	CAWSVGSSYTF
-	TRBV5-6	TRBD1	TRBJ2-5	TGTGCCAGCAGCCCGGGACAGGATGAGCAGTACTTC	CASSPGQDEQYF
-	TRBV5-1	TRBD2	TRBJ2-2	TGCGCCAGCAGCTCTTCGGGGGGGCCGGGCACCGGGGAGCTGTTTTTT	CASSSSGGPGTGELFF
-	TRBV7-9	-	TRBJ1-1	TGTGCCAGCAGCTTATCGGAGAGCCCCGCTTTCTTT	CASSLSESPAFF
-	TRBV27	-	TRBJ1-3	TGTGCCAGCAGTTTAGGGTACGGGGAAGTAGGAAACACCATATATTTT	CASSLGYGEVGNTIYF
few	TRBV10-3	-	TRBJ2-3	TGTGCCATCAGTCCGGGGGCAGATACGCAGTATTTT	CAISPGADTQYF
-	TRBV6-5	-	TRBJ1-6	TGTGCCAGCAGTCCCCCGGGATTCAATTCACCCCTCCACTTT	CASSPPGFNSPLHF
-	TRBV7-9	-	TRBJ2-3	TGTGCCAGCAGCGGGCGGGTAGATACGCAGTATTTT	CASSGRVDTQYF
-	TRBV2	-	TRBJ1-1	TGTGCCAGCACTTATTATAGGGGCACTGAAGCTTTCTTT	CASTYYRGTEAFF
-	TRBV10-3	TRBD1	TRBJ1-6	TGTGCCACCGGACAGGATAATTCCCCCCTCCACTTT	CATGQDNSPLHF
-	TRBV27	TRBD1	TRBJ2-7	TGTGCCAGCAGTGGGACAGGGGTCGAGCAGTACTTC	CASSGTGVEQYF
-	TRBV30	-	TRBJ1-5	TGTGCCTGGAGTAACGGGGTGGTTCAGCCCCAGCATTTT	CAWSNGVVQPQHF
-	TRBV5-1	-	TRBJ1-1	TGCGCCAGCAGCTTGTCCGGCCAGGTGAACACTGAAGCTTTCTTT	CASSLSGQVNTEAFF
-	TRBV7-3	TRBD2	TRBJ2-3	TGTGCCAGCAGCTTAAACCAACGGGCGGGGGGGCTAACAGATACGCAGTATTTT	CASSLNQRAGGLTDTQYF
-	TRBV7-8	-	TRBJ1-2	TGTGCCAGCAGCTATCAGACAGCGGGCTATGGCTACACCTTC	CASSYQTAGYGYTF
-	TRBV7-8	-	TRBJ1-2	TGTGCCAGCTCACGACAAAATAACTATGGCTACACCTTC	CASSRQNNYGYTF
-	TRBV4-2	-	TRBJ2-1	TGTGCCAGCAGCCAAGATACAGGCGGGACCTACAATGAGCAGTTCTTC	CASSQDTGGTYNEQFF
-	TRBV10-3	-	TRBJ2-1	TGTGCCACCCACCGGGGAGTAAGCTCCTACAATGAGCAGTTCTTC	CATHRGVSSYNEQFF
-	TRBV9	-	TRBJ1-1	TGTGCCAGCAGCAAACGAGTGAACACTGAAGCTTTCTTT	CASSKRVNTEAFF
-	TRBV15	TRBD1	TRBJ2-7	TGTGCCACCAGCCGGGACAGGGTCAATTACGAGCAGTACTTC	CATSRDRVNYEQYF
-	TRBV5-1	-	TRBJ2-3	TGCGCCAGCAGCCGCTCCGGGAACACAGATACGCAGTATTTT	CASSRSGNTDTQYF
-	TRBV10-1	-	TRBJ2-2	TGCGCCAGCAGTGAGTACGAGGGCACCGGGGAGCTGTTTTTT	CASSEYEGTGELFF
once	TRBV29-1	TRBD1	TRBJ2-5	TGCAGCGTAGCTCCGGGACAGGGGCAAGAGACCCAGTACTTC	CSVAPGQGQETQYF
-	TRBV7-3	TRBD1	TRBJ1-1	TGTGCCAGCAGCTTAGTTGGGACAGGGGTTGAGACTGAAGCTTTCTTT	CASSLVGTGVETEAFF
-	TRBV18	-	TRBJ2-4	TGTGCCAGCTCACCACCGGGAGATGCCCAAAACATTCAGTACTTC	CASSPPGDAQNIQYF
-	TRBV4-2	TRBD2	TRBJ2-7	TGTGCCAGCAGCCAAGCCTTAGGAGCGACTAGCGGCTACGAGCAGTACTTC	CASSQALGATSGYEQYF
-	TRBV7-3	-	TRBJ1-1	TGTGCCAGCAGCTTACGCAGGGGTGGAGTGTCTGAAGCTTTCTTT	CASSLRRGGVSEAFF
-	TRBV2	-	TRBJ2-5	TGTGCCAGCAGTGAAGATGGGGGGGCGGGAGAGACCCAGTACTTC	CASSEDGGAGETQYF
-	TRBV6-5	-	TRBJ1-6	TGTGCCAGCAGTTACTCGCAGGGGTTTAATTCACCCCTCCACTTT	CASSYSQGFNSPLHF
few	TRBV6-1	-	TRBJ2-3	TGTGCCAGCAGTGAAACGTGGGGGCGCACAGTGGGGGCTACGCAGTATTTT	CASSETWGRTVGATQYF
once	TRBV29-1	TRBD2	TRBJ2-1	TGCAGCGTCCCCCTCGACTCGAGCGGGGGCCCCCTTTTCGGTGAGCAGTTCTTC	CSVPLDSSGGPLFGEQFF
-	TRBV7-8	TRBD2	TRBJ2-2	TGTGCCAGCAGCTCCCCCCCCGGGGGGGGCACCGGGGAGCTGTTTTTT	CASSSPPGGGTGELFF
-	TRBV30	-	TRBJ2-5	TGTGCCTGGAGTCGGACAAATCAAGAGACCCAGTACTTC	CAWSRTNQETQYF
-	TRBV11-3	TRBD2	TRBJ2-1	TGTGCCAGCAGCGTTAGCGGGGGGGCCTATGAGCAGTTCTTC	CASSVSGGAYEQFF